This T cell receptor beta chain was sequenced during a study of T cells in Graves' hyperthyroidism and ophthalmopathy. General study points: Ophthalmopathy was separated from stable hyperthyroidism by a 13 V-J model.

The CDR3 totals 14 residues. V was trimmed by 5 bases and J by 1 base, leaving 14 bases between them. The V gene's germline CDR1 is DFQATT and CDR2 SNEGSKA (reference sequence). This clonotype was picked up many times. What it binds is not known. The TCR beta CDR3 regions underwent amplification using RNA transcripts as the source. With the HTBI primer set, the TCR CDR3 went through a first round of RT-PCR. TCRdb itself ran the multiplex PCR reads through MiXCR, one entry per CDR3 protein. This sample has a few hundred thousand distinct CDR3 sequences; around 21% occur once, and the top ten carry about 25%. Stable Graves' hyperthyroidism meant no ophthalmopathy progression within 18 months. Patients were excluded for uncontrolled infection, other autoimmune disease, pregnancy or lactation.

The chain couples TRBV20-1 to TRBJ1-1, with D maybe TRBD1 (6 bases). The specimen sequenced was blood. The source is a man aged 18 to 29 with Graves' hyperthyroidism. The CDR3 sequence is CSAVRDTANTEAFF. The CDR3 bases are TGCAGTGCTGTAAGGGACACCGCGAACACTGAAGCTTTCTTT.